This T cell receptor (beta chain) was sequenced in a study of cytomegalovirus exposure and HLA in healthy donors. For this clone: Antigen: not known.

The CDR3 has 17 residues. Overall study findings and caveats: Relative to the roughly 700-donor mean, N-insertions were reportedly fewer in an Asian-associated ancestry cluster in a later analysis. TCR beta sequences reportedly predicted the HLA-A and HLA-B alleles of most subjects accurately. At a 0.05 false discovery rate, a later analysis found 15,000 to 20,000 TCR beta sequences to be associated with HLA alleles.

Use of 60 Vbeta and 13 Jbeta primers characterized the PCR. Assay used: immunoSEQ multiplex PCR; TCRdb lists only in-frame clones, some missing. The sample lists some 130,000 clones; about 80% were seen once. This rearrangement joins TRBV21-1 to TRBJ2-7; the table's D call of TRBD2 was not tested on the DNA. TRBV21-1 is listed as a pseudogene. This TCR was recovered from a male donor in good health and CMV-seronegative. The specimen sequenced was PBMCs. CDR3 region: CASSPVPGDLSPYEQYF. The CDR3 nucleotides are TGTGCCAGCAGCCCCGTACCCGGGGACTTAAGCCCCTACGAGCAGTACTTC.